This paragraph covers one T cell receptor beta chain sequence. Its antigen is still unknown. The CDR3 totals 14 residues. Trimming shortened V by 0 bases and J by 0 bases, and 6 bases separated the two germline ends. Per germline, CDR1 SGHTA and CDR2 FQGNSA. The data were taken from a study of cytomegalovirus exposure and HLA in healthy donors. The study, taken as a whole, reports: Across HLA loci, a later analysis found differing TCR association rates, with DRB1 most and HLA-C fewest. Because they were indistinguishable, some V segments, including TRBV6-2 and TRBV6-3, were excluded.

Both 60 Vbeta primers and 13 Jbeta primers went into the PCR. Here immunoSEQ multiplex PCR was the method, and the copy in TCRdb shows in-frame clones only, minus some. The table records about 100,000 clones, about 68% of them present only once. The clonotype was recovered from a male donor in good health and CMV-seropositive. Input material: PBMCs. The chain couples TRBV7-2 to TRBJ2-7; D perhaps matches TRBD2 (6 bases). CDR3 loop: CASSLARGSYEQYF. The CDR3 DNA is TGTGCCAGCAGCTTAGCGCGGGGCTCCTACGAGCAGTACTTC.